Below are 7 T cell receptor beta chains sequenced from a single sample in a study of long-term antiretroviral therapy in people with HIV. Survey-level immunoSEQ v3.0 assays were run. Libraries were prepared by immunoSEQ multiplex PCR; TCRdb keeps only in-frame clonotypes and omits some of them. The sample shows tens of thousands of clones, roughly 86% of them seen only once. The material sequenced was unsorted PBMCs, taken 0.8 years after starting antiretroviral therapy. Receptors were obtained from a woman aged 30 to 39 with HIV.

The J gene is TRBJ1-4, the V gene TRBV30; TRBD1 matches 7 bases. The CDR3 is 15 residues long. Losses at the gene ends were 3 bases for V and 7 bases for J; bases not matched to a gene: 11. Germline CDR1 GTSNPN, CDR2 SVGIG (reference sequence). CDR3 coding DNA: TGTGCCTGGAGGCCAGGGGGGGGGTTAGGTGAAAAACTGTTTTTT. Protein: CAWRPGGGLGEKLFF.

This clone has only one observation. The chain carries TRBV2 and TRBJ2-4; the D is unclear. V was trimmed by 10 bases and J by 0 bases, leaving 10 bases between them. CDR1 SNHLY and CDR2 FYNNEI come from the germline V gene. CDR3 length: 13 amino acids. In DNA, the CDR3 is TGTGCCACCTCACCGCTAGCCAAAAACATTCAGTACTTC. Amino acids: CATSPLAKNIQYF.

Only one count was recorded for this clone. The chain recombines TRBV25-1 with TRBJ2-1; tentatively, D is TRBD2 (6 bases). Trimming took 6 bases from V and 1 from J, leaving 13 bases between them. The CDR3 consists of 15 residues. Germline values: CDR1 MGHDK, CDR2 SYGVNS. CDR3: CASRAPGLSYNEQFF. The CDR3 nucleotides read TGTGCCAGCAGAGCCCCGGGACTTTCCTACAATGAGCAGTTCTTC.

This clone was seen a single time. V usage is TRBV27 and J usage is TRBJ2-1; D perhaps matches TRBD2 (7 bases). The germline CDR1 and CDR2 sequences are MNHEY and SMNVEV (reference sequence). V was cut by 5 bases and J by 6 bases, with 17 bases left in between. The length of the CDR3 is 15 residues. The CDR3 DNA reads TGTGCCAGCAGTCAGGGGCTAGCGGCTATCAATGAGCAGTTCTTC. Protein sequence: CASSQGLAAINEQFF.

This rearrangement joins TRBV10-3 to TRBJ2-7, with 11 bases aligning to TRBD1. Germline lookup yields CDR1 ENHRY and CDR2 SYGVKD. This CDR3 is built from 12 residues. The V and J ends lost 6 bases and 6 bases, in that order; junction bases with no gene match: 1. The CDR3 DNA reads as TGTGCCATCAGGGGGACAGGGGGCGAGCAGTACGTC. Translation: CAIRGTGGEQYV.

V is TRBV9 and J is TRBJ2-2; 12 bases line up with TRBD2. The V gene end was trimmed by 4 bases and the J gene end by 1 base; junction bases not matched to a gene: 5. The CDR3 is 17 amino acids. From germline, CDR1 is SGDLS and CDR2 YYNGEE. The CDR3 sequence is CASSPLAGGKNTGELFF. For the CDR3, the DNA is TGTGCCAGCAGCCCCCTAGCGGGGGGGAAGAACACCGGGGAGCTGTTTTTT.

The rearrangement joins TRBV7-2 to TRBJ2-3; perhaps TRBD1 as D (5 bases). CDR1 is SGHTA and CDR2 is FQGNSA in the germline V gene. The V end was cut by 5 bases, the J end by 4 bases, with 22 bases between. The CDR3 has 17 residues. The CDR3: CASSRQPGLTASDTQYF. Here the CDR3 DNA reads TGTGCCAGCAGCCGACAGCCCGGCCTCACCGCCTCAGATACGCAGTATTTT.